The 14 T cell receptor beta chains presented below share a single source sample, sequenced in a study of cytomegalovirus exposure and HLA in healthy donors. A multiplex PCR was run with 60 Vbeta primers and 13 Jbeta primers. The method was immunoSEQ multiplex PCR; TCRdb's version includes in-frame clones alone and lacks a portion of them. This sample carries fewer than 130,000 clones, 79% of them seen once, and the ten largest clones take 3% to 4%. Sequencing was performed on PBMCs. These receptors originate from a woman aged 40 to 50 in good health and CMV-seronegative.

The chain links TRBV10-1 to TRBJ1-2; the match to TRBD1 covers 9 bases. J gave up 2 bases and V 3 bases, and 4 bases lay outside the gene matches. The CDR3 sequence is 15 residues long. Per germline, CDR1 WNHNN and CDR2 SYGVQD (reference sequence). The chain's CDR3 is CASSEGTGNNYGYTF. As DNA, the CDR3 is TGCGCCAGCAGTGAAGGGACAGGGAACAACTATGGCTACACCTTC.

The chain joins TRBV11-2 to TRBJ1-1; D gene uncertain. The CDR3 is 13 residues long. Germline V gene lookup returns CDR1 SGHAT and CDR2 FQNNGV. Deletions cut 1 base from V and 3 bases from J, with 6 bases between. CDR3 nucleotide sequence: TGTGCCAGCAGCTTAGTGCTACACACTGAAGCTTTCTTT. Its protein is CASSLVLHTEAFF.

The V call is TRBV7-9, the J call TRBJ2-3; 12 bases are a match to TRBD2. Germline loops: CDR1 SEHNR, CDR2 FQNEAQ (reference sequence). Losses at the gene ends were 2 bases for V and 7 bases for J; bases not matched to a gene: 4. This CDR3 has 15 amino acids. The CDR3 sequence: CASSLLLAGGNTQYF. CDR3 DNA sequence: TGTGCCAGCAGCTTATTACTAGCGGGGGGTAATACGCAGTATTTT.

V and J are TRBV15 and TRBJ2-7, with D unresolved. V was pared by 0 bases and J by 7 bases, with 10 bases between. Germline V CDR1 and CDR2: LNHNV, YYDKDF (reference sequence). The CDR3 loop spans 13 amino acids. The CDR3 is CATSRDRSGEQYF. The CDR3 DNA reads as TGTGCCACCAGCAGAGATCGATCAGGAGAGCAGTACTTC.

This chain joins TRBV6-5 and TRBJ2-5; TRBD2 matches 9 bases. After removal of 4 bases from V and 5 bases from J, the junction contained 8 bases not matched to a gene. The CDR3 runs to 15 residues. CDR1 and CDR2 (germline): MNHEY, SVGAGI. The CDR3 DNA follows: TGTGCCAGCAGTTCTACCACTAGCGGGTATGAGACCCAGTACTTC. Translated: CASSSTTSGYETQYF.

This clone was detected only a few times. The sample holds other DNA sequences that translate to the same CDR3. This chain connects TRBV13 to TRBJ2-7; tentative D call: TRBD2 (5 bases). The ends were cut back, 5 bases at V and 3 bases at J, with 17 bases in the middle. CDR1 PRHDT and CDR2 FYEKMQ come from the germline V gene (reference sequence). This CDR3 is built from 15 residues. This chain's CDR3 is CASSPRVERHYEQYF. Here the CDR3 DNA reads TGTGCCAGCAGCCCGCGGGTCGAGAGGCACTACGAGCAGTACTTC.

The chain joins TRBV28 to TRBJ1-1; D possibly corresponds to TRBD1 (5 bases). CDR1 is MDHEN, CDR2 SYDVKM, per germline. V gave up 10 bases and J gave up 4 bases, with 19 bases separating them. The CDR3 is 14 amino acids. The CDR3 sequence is CAIYAPGMGTEAFF. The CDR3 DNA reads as TGTGCCATCTATGCTCCAGGGATGGGCACTGAAGCTTTCTTT.

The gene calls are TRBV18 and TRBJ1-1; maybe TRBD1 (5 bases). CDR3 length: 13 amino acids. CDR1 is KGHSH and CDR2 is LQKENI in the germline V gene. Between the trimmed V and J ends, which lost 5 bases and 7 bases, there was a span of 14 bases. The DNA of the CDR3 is TGTGCCAGCTCAGCAATACAGGTAGATGAAGCTTTCTTT. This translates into CASSAIQVDEAFF.

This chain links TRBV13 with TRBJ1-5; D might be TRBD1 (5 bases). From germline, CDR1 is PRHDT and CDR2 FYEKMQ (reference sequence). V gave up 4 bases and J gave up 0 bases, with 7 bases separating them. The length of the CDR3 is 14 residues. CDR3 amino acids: CASSYRGSNQPQHF. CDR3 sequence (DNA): TGTGCCAGCAGCTATAGGGGTAGCAATCAGCCCCAGCATTTT.

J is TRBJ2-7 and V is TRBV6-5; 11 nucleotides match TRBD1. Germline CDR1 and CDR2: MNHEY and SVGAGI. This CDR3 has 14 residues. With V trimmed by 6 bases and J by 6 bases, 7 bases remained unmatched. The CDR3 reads CASRIPGTGGEQYF. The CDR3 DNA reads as TGTGCCAGCAGAATCCCAGGGACAGGGGGCGAGCAGTACTTC.

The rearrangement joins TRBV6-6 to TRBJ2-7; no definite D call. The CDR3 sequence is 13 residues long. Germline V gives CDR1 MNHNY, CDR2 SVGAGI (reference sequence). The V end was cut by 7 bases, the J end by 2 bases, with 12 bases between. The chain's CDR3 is CASKSNRAYEQYF. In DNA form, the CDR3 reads TGTGCCAGCAAGTCTAACCGGGCCTACGAGCAGTACTTC.

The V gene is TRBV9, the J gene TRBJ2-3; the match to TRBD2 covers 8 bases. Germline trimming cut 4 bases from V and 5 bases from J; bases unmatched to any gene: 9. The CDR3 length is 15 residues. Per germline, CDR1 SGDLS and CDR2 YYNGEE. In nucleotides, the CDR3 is TGTGCCAGCAGCATATACGGGGGGGCTGGAGATACGCAGTATTTT. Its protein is CASSIYGGAGDTQYF.

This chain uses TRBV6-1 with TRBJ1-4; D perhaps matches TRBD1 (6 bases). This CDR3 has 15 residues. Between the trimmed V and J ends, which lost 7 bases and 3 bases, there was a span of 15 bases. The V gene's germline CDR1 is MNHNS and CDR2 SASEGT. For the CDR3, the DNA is TGTGCCAGCACCCCAGGGGTCGTAGCTAATGAAAAACTGTTTTTT. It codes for CASTPGVVANEKLFF.

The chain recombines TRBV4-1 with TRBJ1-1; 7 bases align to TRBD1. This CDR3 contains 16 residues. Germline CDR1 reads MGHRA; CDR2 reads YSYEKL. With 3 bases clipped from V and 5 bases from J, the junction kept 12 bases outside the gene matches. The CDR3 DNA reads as TGCGCCAGCAGCCAGGGTCTCGGGACAGCCGGAACTGAAGCTTTCTTT. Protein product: CASSQGLGTAGTEAFF.